Reported below is one T cell receptor beta chain. The data originate from a study of beta chain features in type 1 diabetes. The CDR3 spans 15 residues. Germline V gene lookup returns CDR1 LNHDA and CDR2 SQIVND (reference sequence). J lost 2 bases, V lost 6 bases, and 9 bases had no gene match. Since all of the isolated RNA was reverse transcribed, expressed TCRB transcripts were what got sequenced. Assay used: immunoSEQ multiplex PCR; TCRdb lists only in-frame clones, some missing. The table lists a few hundred thousand clones, 10% to 15% of them singletons. The rearrangement links TRBV19 to TRBJ1-1; 7 bases fit TRBD1. The sequence derives from a man aged 18-30 years in good health. The sequencing input was naive CD4+ T cells from blood. CDR3 in DNA: TGTGCCAGTAGCCCGACAGGGTGGGGCAACACTGAAGCTTTCTTT. It encodes CASSPTGWGNTEAFF.